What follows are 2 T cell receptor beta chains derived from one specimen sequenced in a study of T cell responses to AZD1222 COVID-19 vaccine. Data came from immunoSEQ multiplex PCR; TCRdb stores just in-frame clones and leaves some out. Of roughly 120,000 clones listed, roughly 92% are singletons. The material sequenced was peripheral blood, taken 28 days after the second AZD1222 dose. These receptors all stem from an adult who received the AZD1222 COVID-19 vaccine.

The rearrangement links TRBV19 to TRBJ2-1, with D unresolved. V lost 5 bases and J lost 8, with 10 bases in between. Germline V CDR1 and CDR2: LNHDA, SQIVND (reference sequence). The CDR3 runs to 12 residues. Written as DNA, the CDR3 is TGTGCCAGTAGTGCCGGAACCCATGAGCAGTTCTTC. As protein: CASSAGTHEQFF.

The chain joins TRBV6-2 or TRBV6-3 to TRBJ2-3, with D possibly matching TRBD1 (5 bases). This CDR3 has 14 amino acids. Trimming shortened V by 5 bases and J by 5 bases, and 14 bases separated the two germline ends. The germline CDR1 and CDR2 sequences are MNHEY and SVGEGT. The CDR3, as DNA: TGTGCCAGCAGTCCATATCAGGGTGGAGATACGCAGTATTTT. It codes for CASSPYQGGDTQYF.